This T cell receptor (beta chain) was sequenced in a study of blood T cell repertoires in COVID-19. Study at large: Among Cohort 3 donors, those recovered had two negative PCRs, clearance, or symptom resolution. Acute and convalescent COVID-19 samples came from the United States, Italy and Spain.

Those enrolled, adults aged roughly 18 to 89 years, came from about 24 US areas. Participant reports of clinical history set cohort assignment. Data came from immunoSEQ multiplex PCR; TCRdb stores just in-frame clones and leaves some out. This sample has hundreds of thousands of clones, with around 87% found just once. The CDR3 covers 14 residues. V gave up 0 bases and J gave up 1 base, with 7 bases separating them. The germline gives CDR1 SGHRS, CDR2 YFSETQ. The source of this sequence is a man aged 35-49 years in a cohort exposed to, infected with or recovered from COVID-19 (not recorded which). The chain combines TRBV5-1 with TRBJ1-2; no clear D gene. Specimen: PBMCs or T cells enriched from blood (not recorded which). CDR3 bases: TGCGCCAGCAGCTTGGATGCCGGTAACTATGGCTACACCTTC. Amino acids: CASSLDAGNYGYTF.